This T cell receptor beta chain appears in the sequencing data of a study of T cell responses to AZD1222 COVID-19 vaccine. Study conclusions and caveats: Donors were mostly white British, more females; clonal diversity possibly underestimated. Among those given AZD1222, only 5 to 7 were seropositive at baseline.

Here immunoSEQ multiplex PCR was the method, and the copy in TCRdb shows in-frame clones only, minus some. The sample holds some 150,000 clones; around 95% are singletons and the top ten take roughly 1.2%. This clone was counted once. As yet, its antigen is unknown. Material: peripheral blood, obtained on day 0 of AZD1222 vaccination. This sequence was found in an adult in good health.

The CDR3, as DNA: TGTGCCAGTAGCAGACAGGGTTCCTCTGGAAACACCATATATTTT. This encodes CASSRQGSSGNTIYF. The chain has TRBV19 and TRBJ1-3; 7 positions match TRBD1. With 6 bases clipped from V and 0 bases from J, the junction kept 5 bases outside the gene matches. CDR3 length: 15 amino acids. CDR1 is LNHDA and CDR2 is SQIVND in the germline V gene (reference sequence).